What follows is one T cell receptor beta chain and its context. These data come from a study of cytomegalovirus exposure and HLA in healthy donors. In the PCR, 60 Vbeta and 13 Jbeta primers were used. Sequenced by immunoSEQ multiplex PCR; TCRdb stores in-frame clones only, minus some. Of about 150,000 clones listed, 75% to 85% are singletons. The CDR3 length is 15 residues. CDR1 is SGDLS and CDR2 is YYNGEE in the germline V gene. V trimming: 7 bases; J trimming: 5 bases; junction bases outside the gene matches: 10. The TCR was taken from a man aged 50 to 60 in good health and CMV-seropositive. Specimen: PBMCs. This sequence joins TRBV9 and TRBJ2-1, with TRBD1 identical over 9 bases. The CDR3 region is CASLRTGAPHNEQFF. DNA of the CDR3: TGTGCCAGCCTACGGACAGGGGCGCCCCACAATGAGCAGTTCTTC. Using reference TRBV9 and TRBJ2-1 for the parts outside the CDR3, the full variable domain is DSGVTQTPKHLITATGQRVTLRCSPRSGDLSVYWYQQSLDQGLQFLIQYYNGEERAKGNILERFSAQQFPDLHSELNLSSLELGDSALYFCASLRTGAPHNEQFFGPGTRLTVL.